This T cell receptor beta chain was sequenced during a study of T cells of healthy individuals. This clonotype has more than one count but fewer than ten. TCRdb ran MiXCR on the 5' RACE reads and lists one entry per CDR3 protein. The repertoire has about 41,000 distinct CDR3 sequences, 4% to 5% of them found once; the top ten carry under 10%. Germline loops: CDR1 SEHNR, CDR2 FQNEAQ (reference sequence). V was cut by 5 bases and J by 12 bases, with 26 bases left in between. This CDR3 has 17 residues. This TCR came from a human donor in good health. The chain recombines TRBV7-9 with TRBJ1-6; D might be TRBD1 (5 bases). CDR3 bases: TGTGCCAGCAGCCCGTCGAATAATTGGGGCAGGGTTTTACCCCTCCACTTT. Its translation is CASSPSNNWGRVLPLHF. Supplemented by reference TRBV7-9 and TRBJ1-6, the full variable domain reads DTGVSQNPRHKITKRGQNVTFRCDPISEHNRLYWYRQTLGQGPEFLTYFQNEAQLEKSRLLSDRFSAERPKGSFSTLEIQRTEQGDSAMYLCASSPSNNWGRVLPLHFGNGTRLTVT.